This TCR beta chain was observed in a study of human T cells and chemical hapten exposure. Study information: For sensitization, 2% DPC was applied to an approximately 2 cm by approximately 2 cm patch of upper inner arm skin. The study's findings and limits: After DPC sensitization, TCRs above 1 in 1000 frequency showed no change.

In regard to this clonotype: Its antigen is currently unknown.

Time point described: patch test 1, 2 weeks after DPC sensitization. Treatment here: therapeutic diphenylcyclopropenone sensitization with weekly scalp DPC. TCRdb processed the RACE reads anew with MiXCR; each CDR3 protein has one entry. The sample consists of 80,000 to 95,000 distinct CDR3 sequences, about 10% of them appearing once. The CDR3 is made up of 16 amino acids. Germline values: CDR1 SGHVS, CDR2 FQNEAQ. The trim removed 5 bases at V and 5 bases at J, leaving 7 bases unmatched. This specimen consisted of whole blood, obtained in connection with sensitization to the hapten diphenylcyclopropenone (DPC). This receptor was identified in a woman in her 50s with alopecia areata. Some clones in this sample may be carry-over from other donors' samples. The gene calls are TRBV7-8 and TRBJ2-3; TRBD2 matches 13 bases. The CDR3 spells CASSLRTSGSKDTQYF. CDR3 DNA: TGTGCCAGCAGCCTGCGGACTAGCGGGAGTAAAGATACGCAGTATTTT.